Listed below are T cell receptor beta chains from one sample, sequenced in a study of T cells after yellow fever vaccination. TCRdb ran MiXCR on the 5' RACE reads and lists one entry per CDR3 protein. Altogether a few hundred thousand distinct CDR3 sequences are present, around 5.2% being singletons, with the ten largest covering 3% to 4%. The specimen comprised CD4+ T cells sorted from PBMCs, sampled on the day of the yellow fever booster vaccination. Receptors originate from a man aged 18 to 30 who received the YFV17D yellow fever vaccine. Both conserved end residues are part of each CDR3. Fields, in order: V gene, J gene, D gene, clone size, CDR3 DNA, CDR3 protein. D genes are given only for firm matches. The size of a clone is reported for some rows only, either as once, few or many, or as a class for expanded clones.

V gene: TRBV3-1; J gene: TRBJ2-1; D gene: TRBD2; clone size: few; CDR3 DNA: TGTGCCAGCAGCCAAAGACTAGCGGGTGGCAATGAGCAGTTCTTC; CDR3 protein: CASSQRLAGGNEQFF
V gene: TRBV3-1; J gene: TRBJ2-5; D gene: .; clone size: few; CDR3 DNA: TGTGCCAGCACCCGTGGACTGGGAGAGACCCAGTACTTC; CDR3 protein: CASTRGLGETQYF
V gene: TRBV5-1; J gene: TRBJ2-3; D gene: .; clone size: many; CDR3 DNA: TGCGCCAGCAGCCCCGACAGCCCCACAGATACGCAGTATTTT; CDR3 protein: CASSPDSPTDTQYF
V gene: TRBV18; J gene: TRBJ2-5; D gene: .; clone size: .; CDR3 DNA: TGTGCCAGCTCACCGACTTGGGCCGCGGAGACCCAGTACTTC; CDR3 protein: CASSPTWAAETQYF
V gene: TRBV28; J gene: TRBJ2-3; D gene: TRBD1; clone size: few; CDR3 DNA: TGTGCCAGCAGTTTGCCAGACAGGGGAAGGACAGATACGCAGTATTTT; CDR3 protein: CASSLPDRGRTDTQYF
V gene: TRBV7-3; J gene: TRBJ1-6; D gene: .; clone size: few; CDR3 DNA: TGTGCCAGCAGATCGGAATCTAATTCACCCCTCCACTTT; CDR3 protein: CASRSESNSPLHF
V gene: TRBV20-1; J gene: TRBJ1-5; D gene: .; clone size: many; CDR3 DNA: TGCAGTGCTAAAATCCCCAATCAGCCCCAGCATTTT; CDR3 protein: CSAKIPNQPQHF
V gene: TRBV2; J gene: TRBJ1-1; D gene: TRBD1; clone size: .; CDR3 DNA: TGTGCCAGCAGTGCAATGGGGACAGCGAACACTGAAGCTTTCTTT; CDR3 protein: CASSAMGTANTEAFF
V gene: TRBV19; J gene: TRBJ2-1; D gene: .; clone size: few; CDR3 DNA: TGTGCCAGTAGTATAAGAGTTGTTTCCTGGCGTGAGCAGTTCTTC; CDR3 protein: CASSIRVVSWREQFF
V gene: TRBV30; J gene: TRBJ2-2; D gene: TRBD1; clone size: many; CDR3 DNA: TGTGCCTGGAGTACCTTACAGGGGGGAGGACCCGGGGAGCTGTTTTTT; CDR3 protein: CAWSTLQGGGPGELFF
V gene: TRBV3-1; J gene: TRBJ1-1; D gene: .; clone size: .; CDR3 DNA: TGTGCCAGCAGCCATACGGGGGAGGGGACTGAAGCTTTCTTT; CDR3 protein: CASSHTGEGTEAFF
V gene: TRBV6-5; J gene: TRBJ1-3; D gene: TRBD1; clone size: many; CDR3 DNA: TGTGCCAGCAGCCTCCTACAGGGGGCTGGAAACACCATATATTTT; CDR3 protein: CASSLLQGAGNTIYF
V gene: TRBV29-1; J gene: TRBJ1-3; D gene: .; clone size: .; CDR3 DNA: TGCAGCGTTAGGGGATTTACTGGAAACACCATATATTTT; CDR3 protein: CSVRGFTGNTIYF
V gene: TRBV30; J gene: TRBJ1-5; D gene: TRBD1; clone size: few; CDR3 DNA: TGTGCCTGGAGTCACCTGACAGGGAATCAGCCCCAGCATTTT; CDR3 protein: CAWSHLTGNQPQHF
V gene: TRBV6-5; J gene: TRBJ2-2; D gene: .; clone size: few; CDR3 DNA: TGTGCCAGCTCAGCGAGCGCCGGGGAGCTGTTTTTT; CDR3 protein: CASSASAGELFF
V gene: TRBV28; J gene: TRBJ1-1; D gene: TRBD1; clone size: .; CDR3 DNA: TGTGCCAGCAGTAGCCCTAGGGGGCAGAACACTGAAGCTTTCTTT; CDR3 protein: CASSSPRGQNTEAFF
V gene: TRBV27; J gene: TRBJ1-5; D gene: .; clone size: .; CDR3 DNA: TGTGCCAGCAGAAGCCGGGGACGGGGTCTTTGGGGCAATCAGCCCCAGCATTTT; CDR3 protein: CASRSRGRGLWGNQPQHF
V gene: TRBV11-2; J gene: TRBJ2-7; D gene: TRBD2; clone size: few; CDR3 DNA: TGTGCCAGCAGCTTAGTACGGGGGGGCCGAGGATCCTACGAGCAGTACTTC; CDR3 protein: CASSLVRGGRGSYEQYF
V gene: TRBV20-1; J gene: TRBJ2-3; D gene: TRBD2; clone size: .; CDR3 DNA: TGCAGTGCTAGAGATCCTGTCCGGGGGGCAGATACGCAGTATTTT; CDR3 protein: CSARDPVRGADTQYF
V gene: TRBV7-2; J gene: TRBJ1-5; D gene: .; clone size: .; CDR3 DNA: TGTGCCAGCAGCACCTGGCCGGGGCCCCTGAATCAGCCCCAGCATTTT; CDR3 protein: CASSTWPGPLNQPQHF
V gene: TRBV11-2; J gene: TRBJ2-1; D gene: TRBD2; clone size: many; CDR3 DNA: TGTGCCAGCAGCATGGGGACTAGCGGATACAATGAGCAGTTCTTC; CDR3 protein: CASSMGTSGYNEQFF